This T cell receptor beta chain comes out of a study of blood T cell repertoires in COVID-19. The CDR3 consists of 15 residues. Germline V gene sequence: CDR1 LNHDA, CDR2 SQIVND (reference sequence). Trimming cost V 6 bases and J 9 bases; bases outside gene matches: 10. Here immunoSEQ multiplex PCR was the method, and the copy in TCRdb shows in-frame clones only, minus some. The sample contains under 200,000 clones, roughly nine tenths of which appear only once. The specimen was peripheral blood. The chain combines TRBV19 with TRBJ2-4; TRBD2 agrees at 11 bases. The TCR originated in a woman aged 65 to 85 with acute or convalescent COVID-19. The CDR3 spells CASRYSGGAQGIQYF. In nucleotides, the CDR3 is TGTGCCAGTAGATATAGCGGGGGGGCCCAAGGCATTCAGTACTTC. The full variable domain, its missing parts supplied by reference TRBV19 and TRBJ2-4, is DGGITQSPKYLFRKEGQNVTLSCEQNLNHDAMYWYRQDPGQGLRLIYYSQIVNDFQKGDIAEGYSVSREKKESFPLTVTSAQKNPTAFYLCASRYSGGAQGIQYFGAGTRLSVL.